The clone carrying this T cell receptor (beta chain) has more than one count but fewer than ten. The germline V gene encodes CDR1 SGHAT and CDR2 FQNNGV. V lost 1 base and J 6 bases, leaving 14 bases between the germline ends. The CDR3 spans 15 residues. This specimen comes from a study of identical twins. TCRdb called the 5' RACE reads again in MiXCR, with one record for every CDR3 protein. The sample contains 350,000 to 450,000 distinct CDR3 sequences, less than 20% of which appear only once. The TCR originated in a man aged 50-60 years in good health. Sequencing input: naive T cells sorted from blood. This chain uses TRBV11-2 with TRBJ2-3; tentative D call: TRBD1 (5 bases). The CDR3 protein is CASSLAGAVVDTQYF. CDR3 coding DNA: TGTGCCAGCAGCTTAGCTGGGGCGGTGGTTGATACGCAGTATTTT.